This is a list of T cell receptor beta chains from one sample in a study of graft-versus-host responses after intestinal transplantation. For these receptors, no antigen is known. Here immunoSEQ multiplex PCR was the method, and the copy in TCRdb shows in-frame clones only, minus some. The sample gives about 130,000 clones, about 93% of which show up once; 0.19% is in the top ten. Sample: unstimulated CD4+ T cells sorted from spleen or lymph node cells, taken before intestinal transplant. The receptor set was obtained from a human donor who received an intestinal transplant. CDR3s include the opening cysteine and the closing phenylalanine or tryptophan. The D gene is left open where the match is weak. Some rows mark clone size as missing; the rest say once, few, many or name a class of expanded clone.

clone_size | d_call | j_call | v_call | cdr3_nt | cdr3_aa
. | TRBD1 | TRBJ2-7 | TRBV18 | TGTGCCAGCTCACCGATTTCAGCCGGGACAGGGACTTACTACGAGCAGTACTTC | CASSPISAGTGTYYEQYF
. | TRBD1 | TRBJ2-7 | TRBV5-1 | TGCGCCAGCAGCTTCAGTCCGACAGGGGGCTACGAGCAGTACTTC | CASSFSPTGGYEQYF
. | TRBD1 | TRBJ2-7 | TRBV10-2 | TGCGCCAGCAGTGAGTCGAGGACAGGAGGAAACTACGAGCAGTACTTC | CASSESRTGGNYEQYF
. | . | TRBJ2-7 | TRBV7-3 | TGTGCCAGCAGCTTAAATCCCCAGGGCGAGCAGTACTTC | CASSLNPQGEQYF
. | TRBD1 | TRBJ1-5 | TRBV29-1 | TGCAGCGTTGGAAACTTATCCACGGGGACAGGGGGGGATCAGCCCCAGCATTTT | CSVGNLSTGTGGDQPQHF
once | TRBD2 | TRBJ2-5 | TRBV2 | TGTGCCAGCACCCAAGACACTAGCGGGGGACAGACCCAGTACTTC | CASTQDTSGGQTQYF
. | . | TRBJ2-1 | TRBV19 | TGTGCCAGTAAATCAGCGGTCCGGAGCTCCTACAATGAGCAGTTCTTC | CASKSAVRSSYNEQFF
. | . | TRBJ1-5 | TRBV28 | TGTGCCAGCAGTTTTATCTGGGCAGGGAATCAGCCCCAGCATTTT | CASSFIWAGNQPQHF
. | . | TRBJ1-5 | TRBV27 | TGTGCCAGCAGGGGGTCGACAGCAAACAATCAGCCCCAGCATTTT | CASRGSTANNQPQHF
. | . | TRBJ2-5 | TRBV6-1 | TGTGCCAGCACCCTGACAGAAGAGACCCAGTACTTC | CASTLTEETQYF
. | . | TRBJ2-7 | TRBV4-1 | TGCGCCAGCAGCCAAGAAGGGGACCCACCTCACGAGCAGTACTTC | CASSQEGDPPHEQYF
. | TRBD1 | TRBJ2-1 | TRBV5-4 | TGTGCCAGCAGTTTGGACAGGGGGCGGTACAATGAGCAGTTCTTC | CASSLDRGRYNEQFF
. | TRBD1 | TRBJ2-5 | TRBV19 | TGTGCCAGTAGCCCGACAGGGGTCCAAGAGACCCAGTACTTC | CASSPTGVQETQYF
. | . | TRBJ2-1 | TRBV5-6 | TGTGCCAGCAGCTTGTTTTTGGGGAGAGCGTACAATGAGCAGTTCTTC | CASSLFLGRAYNEQFF
. | . | TRBJ2-5 | TRBV9 | TGTGCCAGCAGCGCCGGAAGCCAAGAGACCCAGTACTTC | CASSAGSQETQYF
. | TRBD2 | TRBJ2-7 | TRBV10-1 | TGCGCCAGCAGTGCCTTGGGACTAGCGGGAGCCTCCGAGCAGTACTTC | CASSALGLAGASEQYF
once | . | TRBJ1-6 | TRBV2 | TGTGCCAGCAGTGAAAGGGGTTTTGGGATAGGGAATTCACCCCTCCACTTT | CASSERGFGIGNSPLHF
. | . | TRBJ2-7 | TRBV4-2 | TGTGCCAGCAGCCAAGAACGGACACTTCCCTACGAGCAGTACTTC | CASSQERTLPYEQYF
. | . | TRBJ2-5 | TRBV20-1 | TGCAGTGCTAGAAAAGAGGTGACCCAGTACTTC | CSARKEVTQYF
few | TRBD1 | TRBJ2-7 | TRBV28 | TGTGCCAGCAGTTTATTCCCTTTCGGGACAGGGTCCACCTACGAGCAGTACTTC | CASSLFPFGTGSTYEQYF
. | . | TRBJ1-1 | TRBV4-3 | TGCGCCAGCAGCCAACTAGCAAGCCAGAACACTGAAGCTTTCTTT | CASSQLASQNTEAFF
. | TRBD2 | TRBJ2-7 | TRBV6-6 | TGTGCCAGCAGGAACCTAGCGGACCTCTCCTACGAGCAGTACTTC | CASRNLADLSYEQYF
. | TRBD1 | TRBJ1-1 | TRBV19 | TGTGCCAGTACCGGGGAGGGGGCTGGCACTGAAGCTTTCTTT | CASTGEGAGTEAFF
. | TRBD2 | TRBJ2-3 | TRBV7-3 | TGTGCCAGCAGCCCCGGGACTAGCGGGGCAGATACGCAGTATTTT | CASSPGTSGADTQYF
. | TRBD2 | TRBJ2-2 | TRBV30 | TGTGCCTGGAGTTTCCTAGCGGGGACATCCGGGGAGCTGTTTTTT | CAWSFLAGTSGELFF
. | TRBD2 | TRBJ2-1 | TRBV13 | TGTGCCAGCAGCTCGCACGGGGGACTAGCGGGTGAGCAGTTCTTC | CASSSHGGLAGEQFF
. | TRBD2 | TRBJ2-5 | TRBV19 | TGTGCCAGTAGATCCCTAGCGGGAGAAGAGACCCAGTACTTC | CASRSLAGEETQYF
. | . | TRBJ2-1 | TRBV5-4 | TGTGCCAGCAGCCCCTGGGGGCGGCCCTCCAACAATGAGCAGTTCTTC | CASSPWGRPSNNEQFF